This TCR beta chain came from a study of shared clonotypes between healthy human individuals. This table comes from immunoSEQ multiplex PCR, and its TCRdb copy is limited to in-frame clones, with some not included. This table has 2 million to 2.5 million clones, approximately 93% appearing once. CDR1 and CDR2 from the germline V gene are MNHEY and SMNVEV (reference sequence). This CDR3 spans 16 amino acids. V dropped 4 bases and J dropped 1 base, with 16 bases sitting between them. The clonotype comes from a man younger than 30 in good health. Some clones in this sample may be carry-over from other donors' samples. Sequenced sample: naive CD4+ T cells from PBMCs. Subset denoted: CD45RA+ positively selected. This sequence joins TRBV27 and TRBJ1-1, with a possible D match to TRBD1 (5 bases). DNA for the CDR3: TGTGCCAGCAGTTACCTGGGGCATATAAAGAACACTGAAGCTTTCTTT. Amino acid sequence: CASSYLGHIKNTEAFF.